The 26 T cell receptor beta chains in this list originate from one sample, sequenced in a study of blood T cell repertoires in COVID-19. Data came from immunoSEQ multiplex PCR; TCRdb stores just in-frame clones and leaves some out. Counted here are roughly 390,000 clones, about 85% occurring once; the ten biggest clones make up roughly 3.9%. Sequenced input: peripheral blood. These receptors were collected from a woman between 18 and 30 years old with acute or convalescent COVID-19.

The chain joins TRBV9 to TRBJ1-5; 7 bases fit TRBD1. CDR3 length equals 14 residues. The V and J ends lost 4 bases and 4 bases, in that order; junction bases with no gene match: 5. Germline CDR1 reads SGDLS; CDR2 reads YYNGEE. CDR3 bases: TGTGCCAGCAGCCCGACAGGGTTAAATCAGCCCCAGCATTTT. Protein sequence: CASSPTGLNQPQHF.

The rearrangement links TRBV3-1 (or the pseudogene TRBV3-2) to TRBJ1-6, with TRBD1 matching over 12 bases. Losses at the gene ends were 0 bases for V and 7 bases for J; bases not matched to a gene: 10. The CDR3 totals 19 residues. Per germline, CDR1 LGHDT and CDR2 YNNKEL (reference sequence). The CDR3 DNA follows: TGTGCCAGCAGCCAAGATTTGTTCGGGACAGGGGGCAAGAATTCACCCCTCCACTTT. Translated: CASSQDLFGTGGKNSPLHF.

The gene calls are TRBV19 and TRBJ1-4, with TRBD1 as a possible D gene (6 bases). This CDR3 region has 17 residues. V was pared by 0 bases and J by 12 bases, with 23 bases between. Looked up from germline, CDR1 is LNHDA and CDR2 is SQIVND (reference sequence). In DNA form, the CDR3 reads TGTGCCAGTAGTATAGACCCCCGGGGACATGCCGAGGGCCAACTGTTTTTT. This codes for CASSIDPRGHAEGQLFF. The full variable domain, its missing parts supplied by reference TRBV19 and TRBJ1-4, is DGGITQSPKYLFRKEGQNVTLSCEQNLNHDAMYWYRQDPGQGLRLIYYSQIVNDFQKGDIAEGYSVSREKKESFPLTVTSAQKNPTAFYLCASSIDPRGHAEGQLFFGSGTQLSVL.

The chain has TRBV28 and TRBJ1-6, with a weak D call TRBD1 (6 bases). This CDR3 region has 14 residues. CDR1 MDHEN and CDR2 SYDVKM come from the germline V gene. V lost 7 bases, J lost 6 bases, and 13 bases lay in between. CDR3 sequence: CASNQGGGNSPLHF. The CDR3 DNA follows: TGTGCCAGCAACCAGGGAGGGGGTAATTCACCCCTCCACTTT.

The CDR3 nucleotides read TGTGCCAGCAGCGAGGGGGTTTGGACAGATACGCAGTATTTT. This translates into CASSEGVWTDTQYF. The chain employs TRBV5-6 and TRBJ2-3; D may be TRBD1 (6 bases). There are 14 residues in the CDR3. V lost 4 bases, J lost 3 bases, and 12 bases lay in between. The germline gives CDR1 SGHDT, CDR2 YYEEEE. The full variable domain, in which reference TRBV5-6 and TRBJ2-3 provide the parts outside the CDR3, is DAGVTQSPTHLIKTRGQQVTLRCSPKSGHDTVSWYQQALGQGPQFIFQYYEEEERQRGNFPDRFSGHQFPNYSSELNVNALLLGDSALYLCASSEGVWTDTQYFGPGTRLTVL.

The chain joins TRBV19 to TRBJ2-3; 8 bases align to TRBD2. The junction had 8 bases not matched to a gene; V was cut back by 6 bases and J by 6 bases. CDR3 size: 14 residues. Looked up from germline, CDR1 is LNHDA and CDR2 is SQIVND (reference sequence). This chain's CDR3 is CASRREVQADTQYF. The CDR3 region has the DNA TGTGCCAGTAGGCGGGAGGTTCAAGCGGATACGCAGTATTTT.

Only one count was recorded for this clone. The chain employs TRBV27 and TRBJ1-6, with a weak D call TRBD1 (5 bases). Germline V gene sequence: CDR1 MNHEY, CDR2 SMNVEV (reference sequence). The length of the CDR3 is 13 residues. The ends were cut back, 3 bases at V and 7 bases at J, with 7 bases in the middle. The CDR3 protein is CASSLTENSPLHF. CDR3 DNA: TGTGCCAGCAGTTTGACAGAGAATTCACCCCTCCACTTT.

The rearrangement uses TRBV27 and TRBJ2-7; 10 nucleotides line up with TRBD2. CDR1 and CDR2 (germline): MNHEY, SMNVEV (reference sequence). The length of the CDR3 is 15 residues. Losses at the gene ends were 3 bases for V and 7 bases for J; bases not matched to a gene: 9. For the CDR3, the DNA is TGTGCCAGCAGTTTCAGCGGGAGGGCCTACTTGGAGCAGTACTTC. It translates to CASSFSGRAYLEQYF.

The V call is TRBV5-6, the J call TRBJ2-3; TRBD2 aligns across 7 bases. The V segment lost 4 bases and the J segment 11 bases; nucleotides outside the gene matches: 10. The germline CDR1 and CDR2 sequences are SGHDT and YYEEEE. The length of the CDR3 is 13 residues. CDR3 sequence: CASSQDDGRGQYF. CDR3 in DNA: TGTGCCAGCAGCCAAGACGATGGGAGGGGGCAGTATTTT.

The chain joins TRBV6-5 to TRBJ2-1; D not certain. Germline V gene sequence: CDR1 MNHEY, CDR2 SVGAGI. V shed 6 bases and J shed 0 bases, with 9 bases lying between them. The CDR3 extends over 14 amino acids. The CDR3 is CASRLIISYNEQFF. The CDR3 bases are TGTGCCAGCAGACTAATTATCTCCTACAATGAGCAGTTCTTC.

This rearrangement joins TRBV19 to TRBJ1-5; 8 positions match TRBD1. This CDR3 is built from 18 residues. CDR1 is LNHDA, CDR2 SQIVND, per germline (reference sequence). The junction had 8 bases not matched to a gene; V was cut back by 1 base and J by 0 bases. CDR3 DNA: TGTGCCAGTAGTATAGGACAGGGGCGATTTTATAGCAATCAGCCCCAGCATTTT. Translating it yields CASSIGQGRFYSNQPQHF.

The rearrangement uses TRBV7-3 and TRBJ2-3; the D gene is possibly TRBD2 (7 bases). Germline CDR1 is SGHTA and CDR2 is FQGTGA. V was trimmed by 5 bases and J by 3 bases, leaving 24 bases between them. The CDR3 extends over 18 amino acids. The DNA for the CDR3 is TGTGCCAGCAGCCCCACTCTCGGGGGCGGGGGACAAACAGATACGCAGTATTTT. Residues: CASSPTLGGGGQTDTQYF.

V gene TRBV5-8 combines with J gene TRBJ1-4, with D maybe TRBD1 (6 bases). The V end was cut by 7 bases, the J end by 3 bases, with 13 bases between. CDR1 and CDR2 (germline): SGHTS, YDEGEE. The CDR3 contains 14 residues. The CDR3 region is CASARGSANEKLFF. For the CDR3, the DNA is TGTGCCAGCGCCAGGGGTTCTGCTAATGAAAAACTGTTTTTT.

J is TRBJ2-3 and V is TRBV27; D is possibly TRBD2 (6 bases). Germline V gives CDR1 MNHEY, CDR2 SMNVEV (reference sequence). The CDR3 sequence is 15 residues long. V gave up 5 bases and J gave up 2 bases, with 14 bases separating them. The CDR3 DNA reads as TGTGCCAGCAGTATAGACGGGAGATTCACAGATACGCAGTATTTT. It translates to CASSIDGRFTDTQYF.

V and J are TRBV5-1 and TRBJ1-3; no clear D. CDR1 is SGHRS and CDR2 is YFSETQ in the germline V gene. The CDR3 extends over 17 amino acids. V was shortened by 4 bases and J by 0 bases, with 17 bases between the two germline ends. Written as DNA, the CDR3 is TGCGCCAGCAGCCCTTCTCTTGGCGGATACTCTGGAAACACCATATATTTT. This translates into CASSPSLGGYSGNTIYF.

The rearrangement links TRBV19 to TRBJ1-4; D is perhaps TRBD1 (6 bases). Germline V gene lookup returns CDR1 LNHDA and CDR2 SQIVND (reference sequence). The ends were cut back, 0 bases at V and 7 bases at J, with 15 bases in the middle. The CDR3 is 16 residues long. The CDR3 sequence: CASSIDFRQGSEKLFF. CDR3 coding DNA: TGTGCCAGTAGTATAGATTTTCGGCAGGGGAGTGAAAAACTGTTTTTT.

V and J are TRBV2 and TRBJ1-5, with TRBD1 matching over 7 bases. V shed 2 bases, J shed 4 bases, and the junction held 5 bases outside the gene matches. The germline CDR1 and CDR2 sequences are SNHLY and FYNNEI. The CDR3 contains 15 residues. In nucleotides, the CDR3 is TGTGCCAGCAGTGAATTTACGGACAGGAATCAGCCCCAGCATTTT. Translation gives CASSEFTDRNQPQHF.

This chain joins TRBV20-1 and TRBJ1-2; the D is unclear. Germline loops: CDR1 DFQATT, CDR2 SNEGSKA (reference sequence). Trimming shortened V by 3 bases and J by 4 bases, and 12 bases separated the two germline ends. The CDR3 runs to 13 residues. As DNA, the CDR3 is TGCAGTGCTAGTGACGGGTCCGGCTATGGCTACACCTTC. As protein: CSASDGSGYGYTF.

This sequence joins TRBV7-9 and TRBJ2-5; D is ambiguous. The CDR3 length is 14 residues. CDR1 and CDR2 (germline): SEHNR, FQNEAQ (reference sequence). The V end was cut by 0 bases, the J end by 1 base, with 6 bases between. CDR3 residues: CASSLANFQETQYF. The CDR3 coding sequence is TGTGCCAGCAGCTTAGCGAACTTCCAAGAGACCCAGTACTTC.

V is TRBV5-1 and J is TRBJ2-7; 10 bases agree with TRBD1. The CDR3 runs 14 residues. The V segment lost 3 bases and the J segment 6 bases; nucleotides outside the gene matches: 6. CDR1 is SGHRS and CDR2 is YFSETQ in the germline V gene. CDR3 in DNA: TGCGCCAGCAGCTCGACAGGGGGCGCGATCGAGCAGTACTTC. Translation gives CASSSTGGAIEQYF.

This chain connects TRBV5-6 to TRBJ1-5, with 7 bases lining up with TRBD1. There are 18 residues in the CDR3. Germline lookup yields CDR1 SGHDT and CDR2 YYEEEE. J was trimmed by 2 bases and V by 0 bases; bases with no gene match: 11. This CDR3 reads CASSLGHGGGEGNQPQHF. In DNA, the CDR3 is TGTGCCAGCAGCTTGGGCCACGGAGGGGGCGAAGGCAATCAGCCCCAGCATTTT.

The rearrangement links TRBV4-1 to TRBJ1-1; D remains ambiguous. The CDR3 runs to 12 residues. V shed 2 bases and J shed 2 bases, with 3 bases lying between them. Germline lookup yields CDR1 MGHRA and CDR2 YSYEKL. CDR3 in DNA: TGCGCCAGCAGCCAACTAAACACTGAAGCTTTCTTT. It yields the protein CASSQLNTEAFF.

The V call is TRBV2, the J call TRBJ2-3; D unclear. Germline V gene sequence: CDR1 SNHLY, CDR2 FYNNEI. This CDR3 contains 16 residues. Between the trimmed V and J ends, which lost 6 bases and 0 bases, there was a span of 16 bases. CDR3 loop: CASRAYSTSSTDTQYF. The CDR3 DNA reads TGTGCCAGCAGGGCGTACAGTACCTCAAGCACAGATACGCAGTATTTT.

This chain uses TRBV4-1 with TRBJ1-4; 12 bases agree with TRBD1. Germline values: CDR1 MGHRA, CDR2 YSYEKL. The length of the CDR3 is 17 residues. V shed 6 bases and J 8 bases; nucleotides not matched to a gene: 13. The CDR3 region is CASRNVPGQGAEEKLFF. The CDR3 bases are TGCGCCAGCAGAAACGTCCCGGGACAGGGGGCAGAGGAAAAACTGTTTTTT.

The chain is built from TRBV24-1 and TRBJ1-3, with no clear D. V lost 7 bases to trimming and J lost 0 bases, with 9 bases between them. Per germline, CDR1 KGHDR and CDR2 SFDVKD. The CDR3 has 14 residues. CDR3 protein: CATRELFSGNTIYF. CDR3 nucleotide sequence: TGTGCCACCAGGGAACTATTCTCTGGAAACACCATATATTTT.

The V call is TRBV7-2, the J call TRBJ2-7; D gene ambiguous. In germline, CDR1 is SGHTA, CDR2 FQGNSA. The CDR3 is 14 amino acids. Trimming removed 1 base from V and 4 bases from J, with 11 bases in between. In DNA form, the CDR3 reads TGTGCCAGCAGCTTAGGGGCCGCCTGGTACGAGCAGTACTTC. Translating it yields CASSLGAAWYEQYF.